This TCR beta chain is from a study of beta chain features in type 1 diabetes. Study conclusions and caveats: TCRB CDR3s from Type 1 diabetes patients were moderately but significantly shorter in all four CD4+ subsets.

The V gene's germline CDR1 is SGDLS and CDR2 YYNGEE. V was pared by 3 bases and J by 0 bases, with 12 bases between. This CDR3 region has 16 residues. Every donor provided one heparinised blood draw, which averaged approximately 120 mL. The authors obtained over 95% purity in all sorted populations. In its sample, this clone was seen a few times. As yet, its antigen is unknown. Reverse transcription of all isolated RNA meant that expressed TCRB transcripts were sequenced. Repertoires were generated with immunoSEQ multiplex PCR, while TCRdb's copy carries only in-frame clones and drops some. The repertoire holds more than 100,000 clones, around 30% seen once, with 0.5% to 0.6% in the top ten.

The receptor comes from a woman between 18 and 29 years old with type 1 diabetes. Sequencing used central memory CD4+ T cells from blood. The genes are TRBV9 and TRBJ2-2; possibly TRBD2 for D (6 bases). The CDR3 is CASSALGGANTGELFF. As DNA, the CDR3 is TGTGCCAGCAGCGCCCTGGGGGGTGCGAACACCGGGGAGCTGTTTTTT. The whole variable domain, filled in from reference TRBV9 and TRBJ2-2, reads DSGVTQTPKHLITATGQRVTLRCSPRSGDLSVYWYQQSLDQGLQFLIQYYNGEERAKGNILERFSAQQFPDLHSELNLSSLELGDSALYFCASSALGGANTGELFFGEGSRLTVL.